This entry lists 14 T cell receptor beta chains sequenced from one sample in a study of T-cell memory formation after mild COVID-19. TCRdb reprocessed the 5' RACE reads with MiXCR, giving one entry per CDR3 protein. The sample lists under 450,000 distinct CDR3 sequences, about 25% occurring once. Source material: PBMCs or a T cell subset sorted from them (not recorded which). Receptors were obtained from an adult woman who had mild COVID-19 (a few samples of this study predate the infection). Cell type and time point are not known.

The chain has TRBV7-8 and TRBJ2-1; 10 bases are shared with TRBD2. With 4 bases clipped from V and 5 bases from J, the junction kept 2 bases outside the gene matches. CDR3 length equals 14 residues. Germline lookup yields CDR1 SGHVS and CDR2 FQNEAQ. CDR3: CASSSGLANNEQFF. For the CDR3, the DNA is TGTGCCAGCAGCTCGGGACTAGCGAACAATGAGCAGTTCTTC.

This chain joins TRBV20-1 and TRBJ2-5; 12 bases match TRBD1. Trimming at V came to 5 bases and at J to 4 bases, leaving 5 bases not matched to a gene. Germline CDR1 and CDR2: DFQATT and SNEGSKA (reference sequence). CDR3 length equals 14 residues. CDR3 region: CSAGTGGLRETQYF. CDR3 nucleotides: TGCAGTGCTGGGACAGGGGGCTTACGAGAGACCCAGTACTTC.

The chain combines TRBV3-1 with TRBJ1-2; TRBD1 agrees at 7 bases. CDR3 length: 16 residues. The germline CDR1 and CDR2 sequences are LGHDT and YNNKEL (reference sequence). The J segment lost 0 bases and the V segment lost 6 bases, leaving 10 bases of the junction unmatched. CDR3 protein: CASRARGQLSNYGYTF. DNA of the CDR3: TGTGCCAGCAGGGCGCGGGGACAGCTATCTAACTATGGCTACACCTTC.

The chain is built from TRBV24-1 and TRBJ2-5, with TRBD2 identical over 12 bases. The CDR3 covers 16 residues. V was pared by 4 bases and J by 3 bases, with 5 bases of the junction left unmatched. The germline V gene encodes CDR1 KGHDR and CDR2 SFDVKD. CDR3 nucleotides: TGTGCCACCAGTGACCCAGGACTAGCGGGAAAAGAGACCCAGTACTTC. Translating it yields CATSDPGLAGKETQYF.

The chain uses TRBV20-1 and TRBJ1-1, with D perhaps matching TRBD1 (5 bases). The germline V gene encodes CDR1 DFQATT and CDR2 SNEGSKA (reference sequence). This CDR3 has 12 amino acids. V shed 3 bases and J shed 5 bases, with 10 bases lying between them. Here the CDR3 reads CSASPGGTEAFF. The DNA for the CDR3 is TGCAGTGCTAGTCCGGGGGGAACTGAAGCTTTCTTT.

A few counts support this clonotype. The gene calls are TRBV27 and TRBJ2-1; 8 bases are a match to TRBD1. V dropped 5 bases and J dropped 4; count of bases not matched to a gene: 4. CDR1 and CDR2 from the germline V gene are MNHEY and SMNVEV (reference sequence). This CDR3 is 14 amino acids long. Here the CDR3 reads CASSTGGWYNEQFF. In DNA form, the CDR3 reads TGTGCCAGCAGTACAGGGGGGTGGTACAATGAGCAGTTCTTC.

The chain carries TRBV24-1 and TRBJ2-1; the match to TRBD1 covers 10 bases. The CDR3 length is 17 residues. V shed 0 bases, J shed 10 bases, and the junction held 11 bases outside the gene matches. The germline V gene encodes CDR1 KGHDR and CDR2 SFDVKD. CDR3 residues: CATSDLAGTGVFREQFF. The CDR3 region has the DNA TGTGCCACCAGTGATTTGGCCGGGACAGGGGTATTTAGGGAGCAGTTCTTC.

The V gene is TRBV24-1, the J gene TRBJ2-1; a possible D gene is TRBD2 (6 bases). From germline, CDR1 is KGHDR and CDR2 SFDVKD. Trimming took 0 bases from V and 7 from J, leaving 12 bases between them. The CDR3 loop spans 15 amino acids. The CDR3 nucleotides read TGTGCCACCAGTGATTTGGGGCGTCGGGGGAATGAGCAGTTCTTC. It codes for CATSDLGRRGNEQFF.

This chain connects TRBV28 to TRBJ2-1; 7 nucleotides agree with TRBD1. Germline-derived CDR1 and CDR2 are MDHEN and SYDVKM. After removal of 3 bases from V and 5 bases from J, the junction contained 4 bases not matched to a gene. The CDR3 sequence is 14 residues long. CDR3 loop: CASSFGQANNEQFF. CDR3 nucleotide sequence: TGTGCCAGCAGTTTCGGACAGGCCAACAATGAGCAGTTCTTC.

This clonotype was seen a few times. CDR3 protein: CASSHLSGLAKNTGELFF. CDR3 coding DNA: TGTGCCAGCAGCCATCTCTCGGGACTAGCTAAAAACACCGGGGAGCTGTTTTTT. J is TRBJ2-2 and V is TRBV11-2; TRBD2 matches 9 bases. The CDR3 consists of 18 residues. Germline trimming cut 5 bases from V and 2 bases from J; bases unmatched to any gene: 12. CDR1 SGHAT and CDR2 FQNNGV come from the germline V gene.

The chain combines TRBV7-9 with TRBJ2-1; 11 bases agree with TRBD2. The CDR3 has 20 amino acids. The germline V gene has CDR1 SEHNR and CDR2 FQNEAQ (reference sequence). V dropped 1 base and J dropped 2; count of bases not matched to a gene: 13. The CDR3 DNA follows: TGTGCCAGCAGCTTAGTGAGCCGGCTAGCGGGAGGTGCTACCTACAATGAGCAGTTCTTC. It yields the protein CASSLVSRLAGGATYNEQFF.

This rearrangement joins TRBV11-2 to TRBJ2-2; the D call may be TRBD1 or TRBD2 (5 bases each). The germline CDR1 and CDR2 sequences are SGHAT and FQNNGV. The V gene lost 5 bases and the J gene lost 4 bases, with 20 bases spanning the gap. CDR3 length: 17 residues. The CDR3 region is CASSRSLTRDGTGELFF. The CDR3 DNA reads TGTGCCAGCAGCCGCTCGCTAACCCGGGACGGCACCGGGGAGCTGTTTTTT.

This clonotype appeared a single time. The CDR3 bases are TGCGCCAGCAGTCAAGGGACAGGGACGGGAGGCTACACCTTC. Encoded protein: CASSQGTGTGGYTF. The chain couples TRBV5-1 to TRBJ1-2; 9 nucleotides line up with TRBD1. The germline V gene encodes CDR1 SGHRS and CDR2 YFSETQ. Unmatched junction bases numbered 10, after V lost 5 bases and J lost 8 bases. The length of the CDR3 is 14 residues.

The chain carries TRBV12-3 or TRBV12-4 and TRBJ1-4; TRBD1 aligns across 8 bases. CDR3 size: 12 residues. J was trimmed by 8 bases and V by 6 bases; bases with no gene match: 2. The CDR3 sequence is CASRGQEEKLFF. CDR3 DNA sequence: TGTGCCAGCAGGGGACAGGAGGAAAAACTGTTTTTT.